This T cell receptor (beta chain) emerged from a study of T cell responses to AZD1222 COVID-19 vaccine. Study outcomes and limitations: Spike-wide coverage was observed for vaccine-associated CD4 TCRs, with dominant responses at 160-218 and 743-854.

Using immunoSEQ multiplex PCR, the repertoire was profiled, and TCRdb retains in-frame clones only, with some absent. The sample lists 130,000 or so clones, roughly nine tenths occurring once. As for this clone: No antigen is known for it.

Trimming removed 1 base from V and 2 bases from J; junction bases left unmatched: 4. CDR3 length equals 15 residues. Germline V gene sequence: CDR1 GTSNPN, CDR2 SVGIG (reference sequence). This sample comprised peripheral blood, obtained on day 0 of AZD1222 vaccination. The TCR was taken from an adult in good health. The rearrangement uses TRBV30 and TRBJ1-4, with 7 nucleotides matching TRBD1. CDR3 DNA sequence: TGTGCCTGGAGTGGCACGACAGGGACTAATGAAAAACTGTTTTTT. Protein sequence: CAWSGTTGTNEKLFF.